This T cell receptor beta chain stems from a study of blood T cell repertoires in COVID-19 (dated by TCRdb to 2019 to 2021). The study in broad terms: Samples covering the acute and convalescent phases of COVID-19 were provided by collaborators in the United States, Italy and Spain. The material from the prospective study consisted of cDNA or gDNA derived from T cells, B-cell-depleted T cells, or PBMCs. The dataset comprised deeply sampled blood TCRbeta repertoires from subjects exposed to, actively infected with, or recovered from COVID-19. The repertoires were made available in a free public database intended to serve as a resource for research on the immune response to SARS-CoV-2. Samples came from the ongoing ImmuneRACE study (first 160 participants) plus 1,254 subjects from 6 global collaborators. A de-identified subject ID, COVID-19 status, age in years and sex were almost always included in the sample metadata. HLA class I and class II types, where available, came from metadata supplied by the sample provider rather than from assay-based typing. What the research found in general, with its limitations: How much clinical and demographic metadata was included differed by source and by participant, and the metadata was provided uncurated.

This clone was seen repeatedly, ten times or more. Its antigen is not yet known. No base quality information exists; no much larger clone differs at one position. The CDR3 runs 16 residues from the cysteine to the phenylalanine. CDR3 DNA only is kept here, 48 bases in frame from base 1. CDR1 and CDR2 are read off the germline V gene (reference sequence) as LGHDT and YNNKEL. V is shortened by 1 base, J by 0 bases, and the region joining them spans 9 bases. Each collaborating institution followed its own protocols to collect whole blood in K2EDTA tubes. For TCRbeta analysis, collaborator samples were shipped as frozen whole blood, as isolated PBMCs, or as DNA extracted from either sample type. TCRbeta CDR3 regions were amplified from genomic DNA using the immunoSEQ Assay, a bias-controlled multiplex PCR. For the original study's pipeline: The number of nucleated cells in each sample was estimated from the amplification of reference gene primers within the assay. Sequence reads were collapsed and filtered to measure the absolute abundance of every unique TCRbeta CDR3 rearrangement. For each sample, productive Simpson clonality was calculated as the square root of Simpson's diversity index over productive rearrangements. The source is immuneACCESS, and TCRdb retained only in-frame sequences with V and J called. Part of the clones is not carried over; for the studies checked, unresolved V genes explain less than half of this, and the remainder is unexplained. Clone size and V and J calls were adopted from that table, with D and trimming inferred from the DNA. The table for this sample lists approximately 83,000 clones; around 79% of them were counted only once. The top ten clones comprise roughly 9.8% of the sample.

The chain couples TRBV3-1 (or the pseudogene TRBV3-2) to TRBJ1-4; the D gene cannot be resolved reliably. The source material was peripheral blood. This clonotype originated in a woman older than 75 with acute or convalescent COVID-19. The bases are TGTGCCAGCAGCCAAGGTGCAGGAACAACTAATGAAAAACTGTTTTTT. Its translation reads: CASSQGAGTTNEKLFF.